These T cell receptor beta chains were read from a single sample in a study of T-cell memory formation after mild COVID-19. Each CDR3 protein is one row after TCRdb ran MiXCR on the 5' RACE reads. Of about 360,000 distinct CDR3 sequences listed, 13% to 15% are singletons. Sequenced: PBMCs or a T cell subset sorted from them (not recorded which). The source is a man between 18 and 35 years old who had mild COVID-19 (a few samples of this study predate the infection). Cell type and time point are not known. The CDR3 runs from the conserved cysteine through the conserved F or W. D genes are given only for firm matches. The listing skips clone size in some rows; elsewhere it reads once, few, many or a size class.

cdr3_nt | cdr3_aa | j_call | clone_size | d_call | v_call
TGCGCCAGCAGCCAAGAGGCGGCGGCAGAGCTAAACACCGGGGAGCTGTTTTTT | CASSQEAAAELNTGELFF | TRBJ2-2 | few | - | TRBV4-3
TGTGCCAGCAGCCAAGAGGGGCCGGATGGCTACACCTTC | CASSQEGPDGYTF | TRBJ1-2 | few | - | TRBV4-2
TGTGCCAGCAGCTTATATGGTCAGACCCAGTACTTC | CASSLYGQTQYF | TRBJ2-5 | - | - | TRBV7-2
TGTGCCAGCAGCCCTTCCGGGACAGCTACTTATCAGCCCCAGCATTTT | CASSPSGTATYQPQHF | TRBJ1-5 | - | TRBD1 | TRBV6-5
TGTGCCAGCAGCTCTGGGGCATCGCAGGGCTACACCTTC | CASSSGASQGYTF | TRBJ1-2 | - | - | TRBV11-2
TGCGCCAGCAGCCAAGATGGGGCGAACCTCTATGGCTACACCTTC | CASSQDGANLYGYTF | TRBJ1-2 | - | - | TRBV4-3
TGCGCCAGCAGCTTGGTGGACAGGGAGGGCTACACCTTC | CASSLVDREGYTF | TRBJ1-2 | - | TRBD1 | TRBV5-1
TGCAGTGCCCCAGACTGGCGGAAGGCCCAGCATTTT | CSAPDWRKAQHF | TRBJ1-5 | - | - | TRBV20-1
TGTGCCAGCAGTCCGCGTGATGGGGCCGTAGGGGATACGCAGTATTTT | CASSPRDGAVGDTQYF | TRBJ2-3 | once | - | TRBV7-8
TGTGCCAGCAGGCCCTGGACAGGGGACAATGGCTACACCTTC | CASRPWTGDNGYTF | TRBJ1-2 | - | TRBD1 | TRBV13
TGTGCCAGCCGGACAGGGATTGTTACAGATACGCAGTATTTT | CASRTGIVTDTQYF | TRBJ2-3 | - | TRBD1 | TRBV19
TGTGCCAGCAGTGTGGGACAGGGGTTGCGATCACCCCTCCACTTT | CASSVGQGLRSPLHF | TRBJ1-6 | - | TRBD1 | TRBV12-3/TRBV12-4
TGTGCCAGCAACGGGCAGCCTAATGAAAAACTGTTTTTT | CASNGQPNEKLFF | TRBJ1-4 | - | - | TRBV2
TGTGCCAGCAGTTTCGCAGCTGATGGCTACACCTTC | CASSFAADGYTF | TRBJ1-2 | - | - | TRBV6-6
TGCGCCAGCAGCAATGGCGGGGTGGGAGAGACCCAGTACTTC | CASSNGGVGETQYF | TRBJ2-5 | - | - | TRBV5-1
TGTGCCAGCAGTCGTCTAGAAATGTACAATGAGCAGTTCTTC | CASSRLEMYNEQFF | TRBJ2-1 | many | - | TRBV12-3/TRBV12-4
TGTGCCAGCAGTTACGGAGGACAGGGGAAATTTTTCTTT | CASSYGGQGKFFF | TRBJ1-1 | few | TRBD1 | TRBV6-5
TGTGCCAGCTCACCACCGAACGGGGGGTTTGGTGCAGATACGCAGTATTTT | CASSPPNGGFGADTQYF | TRBJ2-3 | - | TRBD2 | TRBV18
TGTGCCAGCAGCACGACCCGGGGGCCCACCGGGGAGCTGTTTTTT | CASSTTRGPTGELFF | TRBJ2-2 | - | - | TRBV11-2
TGTGCCAGCAGCCGAACTACAGGGGCAGAGCAGTACTTC | CASSRTTGAEQYF | TRBJ2-7 | few | TRBD1 | TRBV5-5
TGCGCCAGCAGCCAAGTCGCCGGGGGGACCTACAATGAGCAGTTCTTC | CASSQVAGGTYNEQFF | TRBJ2-1 | - | TRBD2 | TRBV4-1
TGTGCCAGCAGTTCACCGGGACAGGGCTACGGGGAGCTGTTTTTT | CASSSPGQGYGELFF | TRBJ2-2 | few | TRBD1 | TRBV27
TGTGCCAGCAGCCACAAGACGACTAGTGCCCCCTACAATGAGCAGTTCTTC | CASSHKTTSAPYNEQFF | TRBJ2-1 | many | - | TRBV5-5
TGTGCCAGCAGCCTACTAGACAGGGTCACTGAAGCTTTCTTT | CASSLLDRVTEAFF | TRBJ1-1 | - | TRBD1 | TRBV5-6
TGCAGCGTTGAAGAAACTAGCGGGGGGCCGACCCAGCAGTTCTTC | CSVEETSGGPTQQFF | TRBJ2-1 | few | TRBD2 | TRBV29-1
TGTGCCAGCAGTTTAGCGCGGGGCGTCGTGGATACGCAGTATTTT | CASSLARGVVDTQYF | TRBJ2-3 | few | - | TRBV12-3/TRBV12-4
TGCGCCAGCAGCTTGTCCGTAGGAGGGACCCAGTACTTC | CASSLSVGGTQYF | TRBJ2-5 | few | - | TRBV5-1
TGTGCCAGCAGTTACCCGGCGGGGGGCCACTTCTACAATGAGCAGTTCTTC | CASSYPAGGHFYNEQFF | TRBJ2-1 | few | TRBD2 | TRBV6-2/TRBV6-3
TGTGCCAGCAGCTCAGAAGGGGTCTCCCTCCACTTT | CASSSEGVSLHF | TRBJ1-6 | - | - | TRBV7-2
TGCGCCAGCAGCTTCGGGACGGACACCGGGGAGCTGTTTTTT | CASSFGTDTGELFF | TRBJ2-2 | few | - | TRBV5-1
TGCAGCGTTGAAGGGGCAAACTCCTACAATGAGCAGTTCTTC | CSVEGANSYNEQFF | TRBJ2-1 | - | - | TRBV29-1
TGTGCCACACGACGGGTAGGCGGCTACACCTTC | CATRRVGGYTF | TRBJ1-2 | many | - | TRBV12-3/TRBV12-4
TGTGCCAGCAGTCCCTCCGGGACAGGGGGCCATCAGCCCCAGCATTTT | CASSPSGTGGHQPQHF | TRBJ1-5 | - | TRBD1 | TRBV7-8
TGTGCCAGCAGCTTACGGTTGACGGCTCACGAGCAGTACTTC | CASSLRLTAHEQYF | TRBJ2-7 | - | - | TRBV7-2
TGCAGTGCGCACCTGACTAGCGGGGGGTTCACTAACATTCAGTACTTC | CSAHLTSGGFTNIQYF | TRBJ2-4 | - | TRBD2 | TRBV20-1
TGTGCCAGCAGTTTAACAGGGCAGTACAGGGAGCTGTTTTTT | CASSLTGQYRELFF | TRBJ2-2 | few | - | TRBV28
TGCGCCAGCAGCTTGGGGCTATACCAAGAGACCCAGTACTTC | CASSLGLYQETQYF | TRBJ2-5 | - | - | TRBV5-1
TGTGCCAGCAGCTCGAGGGGACAGCAATTGAGCTCTGGAAACACCATATATTTT | CASSSRGQQLSSGNTIYF | TRBJ1-3 | - | TRBD1 | TRBV7-2
TGCGCCAGCAGCTTGGGAGTTAATCAGCCCCAGCATTTT | CASSLGVNQPQHF | TRBJ1-5 | many | - | TRBV5-1
TGCGCCAGCACCGTCCGGGACAGGGCCACAGATACGCAGTATTTT | CASTVRDRATDTQYF | TRBJ2-3 | few | TRBD1 | TRBV10-2
TGTGCCAGCAGTGAGCGGGACACTGAAGCTTTCTTT | CASSERDTEAFF | TRBJ1-1 | few | - | TRBV6-1
TGTGCCAGCAGCGTAACCTGGGAGGGTGGCTACACCTTC | CASSVTWEGGYTF | TRBJ1-2 | few | - | TRBV9
TGTGCCAGCAGTGTTGACAACGTCTTTCGTGGCTACACCTTC | CASSVDNVFRGYTF | TRBJ1-2 | - | - | TRBV2
TGCGCCAGCAGTGCCGGGGGTCAGTACAATGAGCAGTTCTTC | CASSAGGQYNEQFF | TRBJ2-1 | few | - | TRBV10-1
TGTGCCAGCAGGTTACTAGCGGGCCCTCAAGAGACCCAGTACTTC | CASRLLAGPQETQYF | TRBJ2-5 | - | TRBD2 | TRBV7-8
TGCGCCAGCAGCTTCGGGGGGTCCTACGAGCAGTACTTC | CASSFGGSYEQYF | TRBJ2-7 | many | TRBD2 | TRBV5-1
TGTGCCAGTAGTATTAAACAGCTGATGTCCTACGAGCAGTACTTC | CASSIKQLMSYEQYF | TRBJ2-7 | few | - | TRBV19